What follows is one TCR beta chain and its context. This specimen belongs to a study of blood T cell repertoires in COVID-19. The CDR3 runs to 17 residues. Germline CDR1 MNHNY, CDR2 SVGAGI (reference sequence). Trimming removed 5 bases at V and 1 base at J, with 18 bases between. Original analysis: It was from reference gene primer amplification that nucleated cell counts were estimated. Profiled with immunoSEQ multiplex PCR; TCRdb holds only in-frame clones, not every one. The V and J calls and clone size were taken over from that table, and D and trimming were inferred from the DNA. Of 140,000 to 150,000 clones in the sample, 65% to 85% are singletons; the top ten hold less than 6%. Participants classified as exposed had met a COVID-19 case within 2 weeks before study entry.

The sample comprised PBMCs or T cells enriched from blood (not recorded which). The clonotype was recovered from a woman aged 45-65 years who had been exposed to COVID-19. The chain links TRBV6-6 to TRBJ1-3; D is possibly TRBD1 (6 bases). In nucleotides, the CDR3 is TGTGCCAGCAGTCAAACAGGGACCCTCGGGTCTGGAAACACCATATATTTT. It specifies CASSQTGTLGSGNTIYF.